Presented here are 29 T cell receptor beta chains from one specimen sequenced in a study of CD8+CD57+ T cells in acquired aplastic anemia. Profiles of TCR beta VDJ and CDR3 were generated from a genomic DNA template. TCRdb re-called the reads with MiXCR, one entry per CDR3 protein. The sample yields around 200,000 distinct CDR3 sequences, approximately 52% seen once. Source material: sorted CD4+, CD8+, or CD8+CD57+ T cells (not recorded which) from PBMCs. The receptors come from a human donor in good health, serving as a control.

This clonotype was seen a handful of times. J is TRBJ1-6 and V is TRBV2; D unclear. The CDR3 spans 13 residues. The V gene's germline CDR1 is SNHLY and CDR2 FYNNEI. Deletions cut 5 bases from V and 7 bases from J, with 9 bases between. Here the CDR3 DNA reads TGTGCCAGCAGTTACAGCGGCAATTCACCCCTCCACTTT. Translated: CASSYSGNSPLHF.

The genes are TRBV5-1 and TRBJ1-6; 7 bases map to TRBD1. The CDR3 spans 16 residues. CDR1 and CDR2 (germline): SGHRS, YFSETQ. V was pared by 0 bases and J by 7 bases, with 7 bases of the junction left unmatched. The CDR3 sequence is CASSLAGQRLNSPLHF. The CDR3 DNA follows: TGCGCCAGCAGCTTGGCGGGACAGCGACTAAATTCACCCCTCCACTTT.

As regards this clonotype: A junction end diverges from the germline sequence, so it may reflect a read error. This chain links TRBV7-9 with TRBJ2-7, with a weak D call TRBD1 (5 bases). The CDR3 has 13 residues. The V gene's germline CDR1 is SEHNR and CDR2 FQNEAQ (reference sequence). CDR3 loop: CASSLGQGYKQYF. CDR3 nucleotides: TGTGCCAGCAGCTTGGGGCAGGGCTACAAGCAGTACTTC.

This sequence joins TRBV7-9 and TRBJ1-3, with D possibly TRBD1 on 5 matching bases. This CDR3 contains 16 residues. The germline V gene encodes CDR1 SEHNR and CDR2 FQNEAQ (reference sequence). Trimming removed 0 bases at V and 4 bases at J, with 13 bases between. CDR3 region: CASSLALGADGNTIYF. The CDR3 DNA is TGTGCCAGCAGCTTAGCGTTAGGGGCAGACGGAAACACCATATATTTT.

The chain is built from TRBV5-1 and TRBJ1-6, with 7 bases that match TRBD1. V gave up 2 bases and J gave up 6 bases; unmatched junction bases: 11. This CDR3 region has 17 residues. Germline lookup yields CDR1 SGHRS and CDR2 YFSETQ. In DNA form, the CDR3 reads TGCGCCAGCAGCTTAACTGCTCAGACAGGGCGTAATTCACCCCTCCACTTT. Residues: CASSLTAQTGRNSPLHF.

This clonotype was detected many times. This rearrangement joins TRBV19 to TRBJ1-5; D remains ambiguous. Germline values: CDR1 LNHDA, CDR2 SQIVND (reference sequence). The CDR3 consists of 14 residues. V was pared by 6 bases and J by 0 bases, with 9 bases between. The CDR3 DNA is TGTGCCAGTAGCCCCATGCATAGCAATCAGCCCCAGCATTTT. Amino acid sequence: CASSPMHSNQPQHF.

V and J are TRBV2 and TRBJ1-1; D ambiguous. Germline CDR1 and CDR2: SNHLY and FYNNEI. The CDR3 length is 12 residues. V was trimmed by 6 bases and J by 6 bases, leaving 11 bases between them. This CDR3 is CASSPGFSEAFF. The CDR3 region has the DNA TGTGCCAGCAGCCCCGGTTTCTCTGAAGCTTTCTTT.

V gene TRBV7-2 combines with J gene TRBJ2-1, with 9 bases aligning to TRBD2. The germline gives CDR1 SGHTA, CDR2 FQGNSA. The CDR3 has 20 amino acids. The V and J ends lost 3 bases and 2 bases, in that order; junction bases with no gene match: 17. Here the CDR3 reads CASSLRPGLAGERPYNEQFF. CDR3 in DNA: TGTGCCAGCAGCTTGAGACCGGGACTAGCTGGCGAGAGACCCTACAATGAGCAGTTCTTC.

This chain uses TRBV2 with TRBJ2-3; D unclear. V shed 4 bases and J shed 2 bases, with 10 bases lying between them. The CDR3 has 14 residues. CDR1 is SNHLY, CDR2 FYNNEI, per germline. This CDR3 reads CASSAEFYTDTQYF. The CDR3 nucleotides are TGTGCCAGCAGTGCGGAGTTCTACACAGATACGCAGTATTTT. The variable domain in full, completed from reference TRBV2 and TRBJ2-3, reads EPEVTQTPSHQVTQMGQEVILRCVPISNHLYFYWYRQILGQKVEFLVSFYNNEISEKSEIFDDQFSVERPDGSNFTLKIRSTKLEDSAMYFCASSAEFYTDTQYFGPGTRLTVL.

This clonotype has just one count. The V and J genes are TRBV24-1 and TRBJ2-1; 10 bases align to TRBD2. After removal of 3 bases from V and 4 bases from J, the junction contained 5 bases not matched to a gene. Germline V gene sequence: CDR1 KGHDR, CDR2 SFDVKD. CDR3 length equals 16 residues. DNA for the CDR3: TGTGCCACCAGTGATCCTAGCGGGGGAAATTACAATGAGCAGTTCTTC. This gives the protein CATSDPSGGNYNEQFF.

This clonotype was counted only a few times. The chain employs TRBV7-3 and TRBJ2-3, with D tentatively TRBD1 (7 bases). The CDR3 covers 16 residues. The V gene's germline CDR1 is SGHTA and CDR2 FQGTGA. Trimming left V 7 bases short and J 2 bases short, with 19 bases between. CDR3 in DNA: TGTGCCAGCACCCAAGGGGGGACAGTATACACAGATACGCAGTATTTT. Translated: CASTQGGTVYTDTQYF.

V usage is TRBV7-8 and J usage is TRBJ1-2; no clear D gene. Germline CDR1 is SGHVS and CDR2 is FQNEAQ. The CDR3 is made up of 14 amino acids. V was trimmed by 5 bases and J by 4 bases, leaving 14 bases between them. CDR3 region: CASSPSGVGYGYTF. In nucleotides, the CDR3 is TGTGCCAGCAGCCCTAGTGGGGTAGGCTATGGCTACACCTTC.

This clonotype has a count of ten or more. The chain joins TRBV7-8 to TRBJ1-2; no definite D call. Germline V CDR1 and CDR2: SGHVS, FQNEAQ. V dropped 4 bases and J dropped 8 bases, with 23 bases sitting between them. The CDR3 runs 16 residues. The CDR3 DNA is TGTGCCAGCAGCTCATATCGCCTGCCGGGTAGGATAGGCTACACCTTC. It translates to CASSSYRLPGRIGYTF.

The chain is built from TRBV15 and TRBJ2-1, with 8 nucleotides matching TRBD2. Unmatched junction bases numbered 10, after V lost 0 bases and J lost 6 bases. Germline V CDR1 and CDR2: LNHNV, YYDKDF (reference sequence). The CDR3 runs 17 residues. Written as DNA, the CDR3 is TGTGCCACCAGCAGAGATCGTAGGACTAGCTTCTCCAATGAGCAGTTCTTC. Amino acids: CATSRDRRTSFSNEQFF.

V gene TRBV19 combines with J gene TRBJ1-1; TRBD1 is a possible D gene (6 bases). The germline gives CDR1 LNHDA, CDR2 SQIVND (reference sequence). The V and J ends lost 3 bases and 4 bases respectively, with 12 bases between them. The CDR3 contains 14 residues. CDR3 nucleotides: TGTGCCAGTAGTATCAGGGGACTAGGCACTGAAGCTTTCTTT. This translates into CASSIRGLGTEAFF.

This clonotype was observed many times. This chain uses TRBV7-9 with TRBJ2-7; the D gene is possibly TRBD2 (5 bases). V was cut by 6 bases and J by 2 bases, with 8 bases left in between. Per germline, CDR1 SEHNR and CDR2 FQNEAQ (reference sequence). The CDR3 covers 12 residues. The CDR3 DNA reads TGTGCCAGCAGGACGGGAACCTACGAGCAGTACTTC. This gives the protein CASRTGTYEQYF.

This clonotype was recorded many times. V and J are TRBV30 and TRBJ1-2; D not certain. The CDR3 loop spans 12 amino acids. From germline, CDR1 is GTSNPN and CDR2 SVGIG (reference sequence). With 0 bases removed from V and 4 bases from J, the gap between germline ends came to 6 bases. This CDR3 reads CAWSVLGYGYTF. The CDR3 bases are TGTGCCTGGAGTGTACTTGGCTATGGCTACACCTTC.

CDR3 bases: TGCAGTGCTAGAGACGACAGGGGAGACTATGAGCAGTACTTC. Translation: CSARDDRGDYEQYF. The chain combines TRBV20-1 with TRBJ2-7, with TRBD1 identical over 8 bases. The length of the CDR3 is 14 residues. The ends lost 0 bases at V and 7 bases at J; junction bases unmatched: 8. Germline V CDR1 and CDR2: DFQATT, SNEGSKA (reference sequence).

This chain connects TRBV18 to TRBJ2-6; D is ambiguous. V shed 6 bases and J shed 2 bases, with 11 bases lying between them. This CDR3 spans 15 amino acids. Germline lookup yields CDR1 KGHSH and CDR2 LQKENI. CDR3 protein: CASSRGEAGANVLTF. CDR3 nucleotides: TGTGCCAGCTCCCGAGGAGAGGCTGGGGCCAACGTCCTGACTTTC. Drawing the rest from reference TRBV18 and TRBJ2-6, the complete variable domain is NAGVMQNPRHLVRRRGQEARLRCSPMKGHSHVYWYRQLPEEGLKFMVYLQKENIIDESGMPKERFSAEFPKEGPSILRIQQVVRGDSAAYFCASSRGEAGANVLTFGAGSRLTVL.

The V and J genes are TRBV2 and TRBJ2-3; 12 positions match TRBD1. Germline-derived CDR1 and CDR2 are SNHLY and FYNNEI. The CDR3 consists of 15 residues. V was clipped by 10 bases and J by 4 bases; unmatched bases: 9. CDR3 in DNA: TGTGCCACCCCATCCGGGACAGGGGGCGCAGATACGCAGTATTTT. It yields the protein CATPSGTGGADTQYF.

The rearrangement uses TRBV7-9 and TRBJ2-3; 9 positions match TRBD1. The length of the CDR3 is 15 residues. Per the germline V gene, CDR1 is SEHNR and CDR2 is FQNEAQ (reference sequence). Unmatched junction bases numbered 4, after V lost 4 bases and J lost 2 bases. This chain's CDR3 is CASSSGTGITDTQYF. The CDR3 nucleotides read TGTGCCAGCAGCTCCGGGACAGGGATCACAGATACGCAGTATTTT.

This clonotype was recorded at least ten times. The rearrangement links TRBV5-1 to TRBJ2-7; perhaps TRBD2 as D (6 bases). Germline loops: CDR1 SGHRS, CDR2 YFSETQ. The CDR3 runs to 16 residues. V was cut by 4 bases and J by 2 bases, with 19 bases left in between. The CDR3 nucleotides are TGCGCCAGCAGCAAGACACGGGACTCGGGAACCTACGAGCAGTACTTC. Amino acid sequence: CASSKTRDSGTYEQYF.

This clonotype was recorded many times. The chain combines TRBV18 with TRBJ1-6, with unresolved D. Looked up from germline, CDR1 is KGHSH and CDR2 is LQKENI. CDR3 length equals 15 residues. Trimming removed 1 base from V and 7 bases from J, with 11 bases in between. The CDR3 DNA reads as TGTGCCAGCTCACCACTCAAAACGGTAAATTCACCCCTCCACTTT. Amino acid sequence: CASSPLKTVNSPLHF. Filled out from reference TRBV18 and TRBJ1-6, the complete variable domain reads NAGVMQNPRHLVRRRGQEARLRCSPMKGHSHVYWYRQLPEEGLKFMVYLQKENIIDESGMPKERFSAEFPKEGPSILRIQQVVRGDSAAYFCASSPLKTVNSPLHFGNGTRLTVT.

This clonotype was observed at least ten times. The chain has TRBV5-1 and TRBJ2-1; D gene uncertain. Germline CDR1 reads SGHRS; CDR2 reads YFSETQ. V was pared by 0 bases and J by 3 bases, with 7 bases between. The CDR3 length is 14 residues. The chain's CDR3 is CASSLDPSYNEQFF. The CDR3 nucleotides are TGCGCCAGCAGCTTGGATCCGAGCTACAATGAGCAGTTCTTC. Filled out from reference TRBV5-1 and TRBJ2-1, the complete variable domain reads KAGVTQTPRYLIKTRGQQVTLSCSPISGHRSVSWYQQTPGQGLQFLFEYFSETQRNKGNFPGRFSGRQFSNSRSEMNVSTLELGDSALYLCASSLDPSYNEQFFGPGTRLTVL.

The DNA for the CDR3 is TGTGCCAGCAGCTTAATGGACAGGGCTACCTACGAGCAGTACTTC. Translated, it gives CASSLMDRATYEQYF. This rearrangement joins TRBV7-2 to TRBJ2-7; 8 bases agree with TRBD1. In germline, CDR1 is SGHTA, CDR2 FQGNSA. There are 15 residues in the CDR3. V was pared by 2 bases and J by 2 bases, with 5 bases of the junction left unmatched. The variable domain in full, with the rest retrieved from reference TRBV7-2 and TRBJ2-7, is GAGVSQSPSNKVTEKGKDVELRCDPISGHTALYWYRQSLGQGLEFLIYFQGNSAPDKSGLPSDRFSAERTGGSVSTLTIQRTQQEDSAVYLCASSLMDRATYEQYFGPGTRLTVT.

Many counts were recorded for this clonotype. J is TRBJ2-7 and V is TRBV13; 8 nucleotides line up with TRBD2. J gave up 5 bases and V 0 bases, and 6 bases lay outside the gene matches. The CDR3 is 15 amino acids. Germline CDR1 reads PRHDT; CDR2 reads FYEKMQ (reference sequence). This CDR3 is CASSLGGAGAHEQYF. The DNA for the CDR3 is TGTGCCAGCAGCTTAGGGGGAGCGGGGGCCCACGAGCAGTACTTC.

Comment on this clonotype: A read error may produce the germline difference seen at one junction end. The chain joins TRBV5-1 to TRBJ2-2; a possible D gene is TRBD2 (5 bases). Germline loops: CDR1 SGHRS, CDR2 YFSETQ. CDR3 length equals 11 residues. The CDR3 nucleotides are TGCGCCAGCAGCTTGGTCTGGGAGCTGCTTTTT. Residues: CASSLVWELLF.

V is TRBV10-3 and J is TRBJ2-1; a possible D gene is TRBD2 (6 bases). V was pared by 10 bases and J by 0 bases, with 7 bases between. Germline V CDR1 and CDR2: ENHRY, SYGVKD. This CDR3 comprises 12 residues. The CDR3 protein is CASGISYNEQFF. The CDR3 nucleotides are TGTGCCAGCGGGATCTCCTACAATGAGCAGTTCTTC.

This rearrangement joins TRBV11-2 to TRBJ2-7; 9 bases match TRBD1. The germline gives CDR1 SGHAT, CDR2 FQNNGV. J gave up 6 bases and V 3 bases, and 6 bases lay outside the gene matches. The CDR3 spans 14 residues. This chain's CDR3 is CASSLGTGLSEQYF. The CDR3 region has the DNA TGTGCCAGCAGCTTGGGGACAGGGCTGAGCGAGCAGTACTTC.